Listed here are 16 T cell receptor beta chains from one sample, sequenced in a study of blood T cells in healthy people across ages. A sample-barcoded 5' primer and a J-beta primer mix were used in a second PCR of roughly 7 to 12 cycles. Using its own MiXCR run on the 5' RACE reads, TCRdb lists one record per CDR3 protein. The table lists 600,000 to 800,000 distinct CDR3 sequences, roughly 20% of them singletons, with 3.5% to 4% in the top ten. The sequencing sample was made of blood. The receptors come from a man between 65 and 85 years old in good health.

The CDR3 sequence is CASSTGPTSGNTIYF. In DNA form, the CDR3 reads TGTGCCAGCAGCACGGGACCGACCTCTGGAAACACCATATATTTT. This chain links TRBV7-2 with TRBJ1-3; weak D call: TRBD1 (5 bases). The CDR3 has 15 amino acids. The ends were cut back, 5 bases at V and 0 bases at J, with 11 bases in the middle. The germline CDR1 and CDR2 sequences are SGHTA and FQGNSA.

This clonotype was counted ten times or more. The DNA for the CDR3 is TGTGCCAGCAGCCCCCTCAAGACGTACGAGCAGTACTTC. As protein: CASSPLKTYEQYF. The chain links TRBV11-2 to TRBJ2-5; D ambiguous. The closer fit of TRBJ2-7 to the DNA end suggests the J call may be wrong. CDR1 SGHAT and CDR2 FQNNGV come from the germline V gene. This CDR3 spans 13 amino acids.

This chain uses TRBV6-1 with TRBJ1-6; the match to TRBD1 covers 9 bases. The CDR3 consists of 16 residues. Unmatched junction bases numbered 9, after V lost 5 bases and J lost 7 bases. CDR1 and CDR2 from the germline V gene are MNHNS and SASEGT. CDR3 residues: CASSLTGDRANSPLHF. CDR3 DNA: TGTGCCAGCAGTCTCACTGGGGACAGGGCGAATTCACCCCTCCACTTT.

The J gene is TRBJ2-7, the V gene TRBV20-1; D is perhaps TRBD1 (6 bases). The V and J ends lost 6 bases and 3 bases respectively, with 15 bases between them. The CDR3 runs 13 residues. The germline gives CDR1 DFQATT, CDR2 SNEGSKA (reference sequence). CDR3 region: CSASPGQIYEQYF. The CDR3 nucleotides read TGCAGTGCGAGCCCGGGACAAATCTACGAGCAGTACTTC.

V is TRBV20-1 and J is TRBJ2-3; D is unclear. Germline CDR1 is DFQATT and CDR2 is SNEGSKA (reference sequence). V shed 4 bases and J shed 2 bases, with 13 bases lying between them. CDR3 length: 14 amino acids. The CDR3: CSATFEEFTDTQYF. The CDR3 nucleotides read TGCAGTGCTACCTTCGAGGAATTCACAGATACGCAGTATTTT.

The table lists this clonotype with a few counts. The chain uses TRBV20-1 and TRBJ1-2; D uncertain. The CDR3 runs to 11 residues. V lost 7 bases and J 5 bases, leaving 11 bases between the germline ends. The germline gives CDR1 DFQATT, CDR2 SNEGSKA (reference sequence). In DNA, the CDR3 is TGCAGTGGAGGCAGCCCATATGGCTACACCTTC. This encodes CSGGSPYGYTF.

The chain links TRBV5-1 to TRBJ2-1, with TRBD2 identical over 11 bases. Judging by the DNA end, TRBJ2-7 fits better; the J call may be wrong. From germline, CDR1 is SGHRS and CDR2 YFSETQ. The CDR3 extends over 16 amino acids. The CDR3 reads CASSPAPSGGNYEQYF. The DNA for the CDR3 is TGCGCCAGCAGCCCGGCTCCTAGCGGGGGGAACTACGAGCAGTACTTC.

The chain is built from TRBV5-1 and TRBJ2-1; 11 bases match TRBD1. The germline V gene has CDR1 SGHRS and CDR2 YFSETQ. The junction had 7 bases not matched to a gene; V was cut back by 4 bases and J by 7 bases. The length of the CDR3 is 15 residues. CDR3 sequence (DNA): TGCGCCAGCAGCGTGGGACAGGGGGTCGCGAATGAGCAGTTCTTC. It translates to CASSVGQGVANEQFF.

The chain couples TRBV6-2 or TRBV6-3 to TRBJ2-5, with TRBD2 matching over 8 bases. Looked up from germline, CDR1 is MNHEY and CDR2 is SVGEGT. V shed 2 bases and J 11 bases; nucleotides not matched to a gene: 16. The CDR3 is 16 residues long. The CDR3 loop reads CASSYALAGSSREQYF. The CDR3 DNA sequence: TGTGCCAGCAGTTACGCCTTAGCGGGATCCTCAAGGGAGCAGTACTTC.

This clonotype was counted ten times or more. The chain combines TRBV5-1 with TRBJ1-4, with D possibly TRBD1 on 6 matching bases. V was shortened by 0 bases and J by 5 bases, with 8 bases between the two germline ends. Looked up from germline, CDR1 is SGHRS and CDR2 is YFSETQ. The CDR3 consists of 14 residues. CDR3 nucleotides: TGCGCCAGCAGCTTGGGTGACAGGAATGAAAAACTGTTTTTT. Protein product: CASSLGDRNEKLFF.

The CDR3 nucleotides are TGTGCCAGCAGCTCCGATGGACTAGCGGGAGCCACAGATACGCAGTATTTT. It encodes CASSSDGLAGATDTQYF. The genes are TRBV7-2 and TRBJ2-3, with 13 bases lining up with TRBD2. Germline CDR1 and CDR2: SGHTA and FQGNSA. The length of the CDR3 is 17 residues. V trimming: 4 bases; J trimming: 2 bases; junction bases outside the gene matches: 6.

The chain joins TRBV6-2 or TRBV6-3 to TRBJ2-7; the D gene is possibly TRBD1 (6 bases). V was cut by 4 bases and J by 0 bases, with 13 bases left in between. The CDR3 spans 15 residues. Germline V gene data show CDR1 as MNHEY and CDR2 as SVGEGT. The CDR3 sequence is CASSSFRDISYEQYF. In nucleotides, the CDR3 is TGTGCCAGCAGTTCGTTCCGGGACATCTCCTACGAGCAGTACTTC.

V is TRBV20-1 and J is TRBJ1-2; perhaps TRBD1 as D (6 bases). This CDR3 spans 14 amino acids. Germline V gene data show CDR1 as DFQATT and CDR2 as SNEGSKA (reference sequence). The V end lost 0 bases, the J end lost 3 bases, and 11 bases lay between the germline ends. This CDR3 reads CSAREPAGDYGYTF. The CDR3 DNA follows: TGCAGTGCTAGAGAACCAGCAGGGGACTATGGCTACACCTTC.

This clonotype has only a few counts. The chain is built from TRBV3-1 and TRBJ1-1, with unresolved D. The ends were cut back, 4 bases at V and 5 bases at J, with 8 bases in the middle. The CDR3 is 12 residues long. Germline V gives CDR1 LGHDT, CDR2 YNNKEL (reference sequence). CDR3 sequence reads: CASSPTGTEAFF. The CDR3 DNA reads as TGTGCCAGCAGCCCGACGGGGACTGAAGCTTTCTTT.

The chain carries TRBV5-1 and TRBJ2-3, with TRBD2 matching over 12 bases. The CDR3 spans 16 residues. J was trimmed by 3 bases and V by 4 bases; bases with no gene match: 6. CDR1 SGHRS and CDR2 YFSETQ come from the germline V gene. The CDR3 sequence is CASSTGLAGWTDTQYF. The CDR3 nucleotides are TGCGCCAGCAGCACGGGACTAGCGGGTTGGACAGATACGCAGTATTTT.

This clonotype has only a few counts. The chain has TRBV27 and TRBJ2-1; 7 nucleotides line up with TRBD1. The CDR3 covers 16 residues. The V gene end was trimmed by 1 base and the J gene end by 4 bases; junction bases not matched to a gene: 7. The germline gives CDR1 MNHEY, CDR2 SMNVEV (reference sequence). DNA of the CDR3: TGTGCCAGCAGTTTATTTTGGGACAGCTCGTACAATGAGCAGTTCTTC. It codes for CASSLFWDSSYNEQFF.